This TCR beta chain was found in a study of prognosis after radiotherapy for stage I lung cancer. Regarding the study as a whole: The authors did not determine whether the expanded TCR clones were tumor-specific. Patients without metastases reportedly showed TRBV and TRBJ gene usage unlike that of patients with metastases. Patients developing distant metastases showed lower Shannon entropy after stereotactic body radiation therapy.

As for this clonotype: Its antigen remains unknown. Relative to the germline gene, one junction end is altered; a read error may explain this.

Germline loops: CDR1 SGHNT, CDR2 YENEEA. The length of the CDR3 is 14 residues. Using two-round multiplex PCR, the authors amplified TCR beta CDR3 from genomic DNA. Each TRBV and TRBJ gene had its own primer in the first PCR round. Each CDR3 protein is one row after TCRdb ran MiXCR on the multiplex PCR reads. This sample has more than 9,500 distinct CDR3 sequences, with 30% to 40% found just once. The specimen was PBMCs, collected before or after stereotactic body radiation therapy (not recorded which). This clonotype was sampled from a donor at least 50 years old with non-small cell lung cancer. The V call is TRBV11-3, the J call TRBJ1-1, with unresolved D. CDR3 nucleotide sequence: TGTGCCAGCAGCGCCGGGTACGAGGGTTATGAAGCCTTCTTT. This gives the protein CASSAGYEGYEAFF.